This T cell receptor (beta chain) was recovered during a study of blood T cell repertoires in COVID-19. For the study at large: Material from acute and convalescent COVID-19 was sourced from the United States, Italy and Spain. The analysed material was cDNA or gDNA that came from T cells, B-cell-depleted T cells, or PBMCs.

Trimming pared 2 bases from V and 2 bases from J, leaving 12 bases between. The CDR3 loop spans 15 amino acids. The V gene's germline CDR1 is SNHLY and CDR2 FYNNEI. Per the original data handling: Nucleated cell number was recorded as an estimate derived from reference gene primer amplification. The method was immunoSEQ multiplex PCR; TCRdb's version includes in-frame clones alone and lacks a portion of them. The V and J calls and clone size are taken from that table; D and trimming were inferred from the DNA. The sample lists about 180,000 clones, under 85% occurring once. V gene TRBV2 combines with J gene TRBJ1-1; D not certain. The TCR comes from a human donor in a cohort sampled during active COVID-19. Sequencing was done on a sample of peripheral blood. CDR3 sequence: CASSESVPGNTEAFF. CDR3 sequence (DNA): TGTGCCAGCAGTGAATCCGTTCCGGGTAACACTGAAGCTTTCTTT.